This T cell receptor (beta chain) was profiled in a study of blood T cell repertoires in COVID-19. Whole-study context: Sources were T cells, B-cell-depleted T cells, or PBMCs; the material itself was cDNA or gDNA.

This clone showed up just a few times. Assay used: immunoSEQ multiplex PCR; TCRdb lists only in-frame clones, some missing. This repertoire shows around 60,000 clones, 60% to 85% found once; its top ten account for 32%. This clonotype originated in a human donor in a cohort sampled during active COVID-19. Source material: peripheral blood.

The CDR3 coding sequence is TGCGCCAGCAGCCAAGCCCCCACTTATGGCTACACCTTC. Translating gives CASSQAPTYGYTF. The chain employs TRBV4-3 and TRBJ1-2; D gene ambiguous. Germline CDR1 LGHNA, CDR2 YSLEER. CDR3 size: 13 residues. Trimming stripped 1 base from V and 5 bases from J, with 8 bases between.